This T cell receptor (beta chain) was obtained from a study of shared clonotypes between healthy human individuals. Study in general: Each donor had three CD4 naive, three CD4 memory, two CD8 naive and one CD8 memory plate.

Overall study findings and caveats: Relative to their counterparts shared across all four donors, non-shared clonotypes exhibited diminished generation probabilities. In having few donors, the study represented limited genetic and exposure-history diversity. For naive CD4 cells, 5% to 6.5% of clonotypes were shared across a few donors.

The naive CD8 population came from CD45RO-negative cells selected for CCR7, without terminally differentiated effector memory CD45RA+ cells. CDR3 length: 14 residues. V was pared by 2 bases and J by 3 bases, with 10 bases between. Germline assignment: CDR1 MNHNS and CDR2 SASEGT. Using immunoSEQ multiplex PCR, the repertoire was profiled, and TCRdb retains in-frame clones only, with some absent. The sample has roughly 2,000,000 clones; around 96% are singletons. This clone was recorded only once. The target antigen is unknown. The receptor's source is a man aged 18-30 years in good health. The sample taken for sequencing was naive CD8+ T cells sorted from blood. The chain is built from TRBV6-1 and TRBJ1-2; D perhaps matches TRBD1 (5 bases). The CDR3 reads CASSELEGYYGYTF. The DNA for the CDR3 is TGTGCCAGCAGTGAACTTGAGGGGTACTATGGCTACACCTTC.